This section outlines one T cell receptor (beta chain) sequence together with its context. The data were taken from a study of blood T cell repertoires in COVID-19. Study in general: Italy, Spain and the United States were the sources of the convalescent and acute COVID-19 samples. PBMCs, B-cell-depleted T cells, or T cells were the source of the cDNA or gDNA that made up the material.

The CDR3 spans 14 residues. Deletions cut 2 bases from V and 3 bases from J, with 7 bases between. Per the germline V gene, CDR1 is SEHNR and CDR2 is FQNEAQ (reference sequence). Authors' data handling: Amplified reference gene primers provided the basis for estimating nucleated cell counts. Sequencing was performed with immunoSEQ multiplex PCR; in TCRdb, only in-frame clones are kept and a portion is missing. The D gene and trimming were derived from the DNA, and the V and J assignments and clone size from that table. The table records about 150,000 clones, about 85% of them present only once. The receptor's source is a woman aged 65 to 85 with acute or convalescent COVID-19. Material: peripheral blood. The gene calls are TRBV7-9 and TRBJ1-4; the D is unclear. CDR3 residues: CASSLRGANEKLFF. DNA for the CDR3: TGTGCCAGCAGCTTACGGGGAGCTAATGAAAAACTGTTTTTT.